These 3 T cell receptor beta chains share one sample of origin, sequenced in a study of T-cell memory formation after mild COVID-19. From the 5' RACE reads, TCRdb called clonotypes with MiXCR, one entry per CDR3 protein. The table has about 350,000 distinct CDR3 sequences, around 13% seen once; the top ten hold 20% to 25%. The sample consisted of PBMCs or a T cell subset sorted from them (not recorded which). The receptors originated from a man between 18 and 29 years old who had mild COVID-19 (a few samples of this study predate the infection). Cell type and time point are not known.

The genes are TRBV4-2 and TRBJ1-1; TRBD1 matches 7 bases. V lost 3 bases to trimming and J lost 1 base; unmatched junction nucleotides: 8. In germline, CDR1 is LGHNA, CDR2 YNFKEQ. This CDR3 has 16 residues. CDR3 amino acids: CASSHLGTDSNTEAFF. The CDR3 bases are TGTGCCAGCAGCCATCTGGGGACAGACTCGAACACTGAAGCTTTCTTT.

CDR3 residues: CASLLLGSAFF. DNA for the CDR3: TGTGCCAGTCTCTTACTCGGTAGTGCTTTCTTT. V is TRBV6-6 and J is TRBJ1-1; D unclear. The V gene lost 9 bases and the J gene lost 11 bases, with 16 bases spanning the gap. The germline gives CDR1 MNHNY, CDR2 SVGAGI (reference sequence). The CDR3 is 11 residues long.

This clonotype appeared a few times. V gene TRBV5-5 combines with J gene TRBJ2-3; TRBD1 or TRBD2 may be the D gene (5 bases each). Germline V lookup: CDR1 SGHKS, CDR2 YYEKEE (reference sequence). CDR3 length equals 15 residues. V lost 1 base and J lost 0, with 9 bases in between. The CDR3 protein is CASSLWWGSTDTQYF. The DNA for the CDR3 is TGTGCCAGCAGCTTGTGGTGGGGGAGCACAGATACGCAGTATTTT.